Below, 27 T cell receptor beta chains from the same sample are listed, as sequenced in a study of response to subunit inactivated influenza vaccine. TCRdb redid the calling of the RT-PCR reads with MiXCR, one entry per CDR3 protein. This sample has 700,000 to 900,000 distinct CDR3 sequences; around 21% occur once, and the top ten carry roughly 10%. The material sequenced was PBMCs from blood, taken more than 4 days after vaccination. The source of these receptors is a man aged 45-65 years who received an inactivated influenza vaccine.

This clonotype was seen more than once but under ten times. V and J are TRBV7-2 and TRBJ1-4, with a possible D match to TRBD1 (6 bases). V lost 5 bases to trimming and J lost 2 bases, with 15 bases between them. The CDR3 loop spans 16 amino acids. The germline V gene has CDR1 SGHTA and CDR2 FQGNSA. This CDR3 reads CASSPPRGGTNEKLFF. CDR3 DNA sequence: TGTGCCAGCAGCCCTCCCAGGGGCGGGACTAATGAAAAACTGTTTTTT.

This clonotype turned up a few times. V and J are TRBV28 and TRBJ2-3, with D unresolved. Germline loops: CDR1 MDHEN, CDR2 SYDVKM. The V and J ends lost 6 bases and 1 base respectively, with 17 bases between them. CDR3 length equals 16 residues. CDR3 in amino acids: CASSQFKGRGTDTQYF. The CDR3, as DNA: TGTGCCAGCAGCCAATTCAAGGGAAGGGGCACAGATACGCAGTATTTT.

The J gene is TRBJ2-1, the V gene TRBV20-1; D is possibly TRBD2 (5 bases). Germline assignment: CDR1 DFQATT and CDR2 SNEGSKA (reference sequence). V was shortened by 1 base and J by 8 bases, with 21 bases between the two germline ends. The CDR3 extends over 16 amino acids. The DNA for the CDR3 is TGCAGTGCTAGAGCTACTGACGGCGGAGTGGGAGATGAGCAGTTCTTC. Protein product: CSARATDGGVGDEQFF.

This clonotype appeared a few times. The chain recombines TRBV7-2 with TRBJ2-3; TRBD2 matches 10 bases. Losses at the gene ends were 5 bases for V and 4 bases for J; bases not matched to a gene: 6. This CDR3 is 15 amino acids long. In germline, CDR1 is SGHTA, CDR2 FQGNSA. CDR3 sequence: CASSRGTSGADTQYF. CDR3 nucleotide sequence: TGTGCCAGCAGCCGAGGTACTAGCGGGGCAGATACGCAGTATTTT.

This sequence joins TRBV2 and TRBJ2-5; D remains unclear. Trimming shortened V by 7 bases and J by 7 bases, and 13 bases separated the two germline ends. CDR1 is SNHLY, CDR2 FYNNEI, per germline. CDR3 length: 12 amino acids. As DNA, the CDR3 is TGTGCCAGCACTCGGACGGCTGGGACCCAGTACTTC. Protein: CASTRTAGTQYF.

V usage is TRBV12-3 or TRBV12-4 and J usage is TRBJ2-7; 7 bases align to TRBD2. The CDR3 totals 17 residues. J lost 3 bases, V lost 0 bases, and 11 bases had no gene match. CDR3 sequence (DNA): TGTGCCAGCAGTTTAGCGCCAACCGGGACTAAACTCTACGAGCAGTACTTC. Translation: CASSLAPTGTKLYEQYF.

This rearrangement joins TRBV12-3 or TRBV12-4 to TRBJ1-1, with a tentative D call TRBD1 (5 bases). This CDR3 is 15 amino acids long. V dropped 5 bases and J dropped 5 bases, with 18 bases sitting between them. The CDR3 coding sequence is TGTGCCAGCAGTGCACTAGACAGAGGCAAGACTGAAGCTTTCTTT. It translates to CASSALDRGKTEAFF.

V usage is TRBV6-2 or TRBV6-3 and J usage is TRBJ1-2; D remains ambiguous. V lost 7 bases and J 10 bases, leaving 16 bases between the germline ends. CDR1 is MNHEY, CDR2 SVGEGT, per germline. The CDR3 extends over 12 amino acids. The CDR3 spells CASTAGDRLYTF. In nucleotides, the CDR3 is TGTGCCAGCACTGCCGGAGACCGGCTCTACACCTTC.

V is TRBV29-1 and J is TRBJ1-2; D gene unclear. The germline CDR1 and CDR2 sequences are SQVTM and ANQGSEA. Trimming took 4 bases from V and 0 from J, leaving 6 bases between them. The CDR3 is made up of 12 amino acids. This chain's CDR3 is CSVGPTNYGYTF. CDR3 DNA: TGCAGCGTTGGACCGACTAACTATGGCTACACCTTC.

This chain joins TRBV6-1 and TRBJ2-3, with 7 bases lining up with TRBD2. Trimming cost V 8 bases and J 3 bases; bases outside gene matches: 5. Per the germline V gene, CDR1 is MNHNS and CDR2 is SASEGT. The CDR3 sequence is 13 residues long. The CDR3 bases are TGTGCCAGCGGTGGCGGGAGTACAGATACGCAGTATTTT. This codes for CASGGGSTDTQYF.

The V and J genes are TRBV3-1 and TRBJ2-1; 10 bases agree with TRBD2. The V gene's germline CDR1 is LGHDT and CDR2 YNNKEL (reference sequence). Trimming at V came to 1 base and at J to 12 bases, leaving 9 bases not matched to a gene. CDR3 length equals 15 residues. CDR3 DNA: TGTGCCAGCAGCCAAGCAAGGATCAGCGGGGGGGCGCAGTTCTTC. Amino acids: CASSQARISGGAQFF.

The V call is TRBV29-1, the J call TRBJ2-1; D gene uncertain. The CDR3 consists of 11 residues. Trimming removed 5 bases at V and 6 bases at J, with 8 bases between. The germline V gene has CDR1 SQVTM and CDR2 ANQGSEA. The CDR3 DNA is TGCAGCGTTTTTGAGGCCAATGAGCAGTTCTTC. The encoded protein is CSVFEANEQFF.

A few counts support this clonotype. The V gene is TRBV28, the J gene TRBJ2-7; TRBD1 aligns across 11 bases. The ends lost 2 bases at V and 4 bases at J; junction bases unmatched: 4. Germline V gene lookup returns CDR1 MDHEN and CDR2 SYDVKM. This CDR3 is 15 amino acids long. The CDR3 sequence: CASSLTDRGQYEQYF. CDR3 DNA sequence: TGTGCCAGCAGTTTAACGGACAGGGGGCAGTACGAGCAGTACTTC. Full variable domain (rest looked up from reference TRBV28 and TRBJ2-7): DVKVTQSSRYLVKRTGEKVFLECVQDMDHENMFWYRQDPGLGLRLIYFSYDVKMKEKGDIPEGYSVSREKKERFSLILESASTNQTSMYLCASSLTDRGQYEQYFGPGTRLTVT.

This clonotype was seen more than once but under ten times. The CDR3 nucleotides read TGCGCCAGCAGCCCCGCAGGGGCGGATACGCAGTATTTT. This gives the protein CASSPAGADTQYF. The V and J genes are TRBV5-1 and TRBJ2-3; a possible D gene is TRBD1 (6 bases). Looked up from germline, CDR1 is SGHRS and CDR2 is YFSETQ. The CDR3 has 13 amino acids. Trimming stripped 4 bases from V and 6 bases from J, with 12 bases between.

The chain links TRBV29-1 to TRBJ2-3, with 12 bases that match TRBD2. CDR1 is SQVTM, CDR2 ANQGSEA, per germline. This CDR3 spans 15 amino acids. Trimming at V came to 5 bases and at J to 2 bases, leaving 5 bases not matched to a gene. Here the CDR3 DNA reads TGCAGCGTTACCCCTAGCGGGAGGGCCACAGATACGCAGTATTTT. It is translated as CSVTPSGRATDTQYF.

The table lists this clonotype with a few counts. CDR3 sequence reads: CASSIPTGGPYNEQFF. The CDR3 nucleotides read TGTGCCAGCAGTATCCCGACAGGGGGCCCCTACAATGAGCAGTTCTTC. This sequence joins TRBV27 and TRBJ2-1; the match to TRBD1 covers 10 bases. V was pared by 5 bases and J by 2 bases, with 6 bases of the junction left unmatched. This CDR3 is built from 16 residues. The germline CDR1 and CDR2 sequences are MNHEY and SMNVEV (reference sequence).

This clonotype has a handful of counts. The chain is built from TRBV10-3 and TRBJ2-1, with D perhaps TRBD2 (7 bases). There are 15 residues in the CDR3. The germline V and J ends were trimmed by 7 bases and 6 bases, with 19 bases remaining between them. Germline-derived CDR1 and CDR2 are ENHRY and SYGVKD. Here the CDR3 DNA reads TGTGCCATCACCCCGGGGGGCGGGAAGCCCAATGAGCAGTTCTTC. Translated, it gives CAITPGGGKPNEQFF.

V is TRBV6-2 or TRBV6-3 and J is TRBJ2-6, with D tentatively TRBD1 (7 bases). The CDR3 spans 16 residues. V dropped 8 bases and J dropped 0 bases, with 14 bases sitting between them. Looked up from germline, CDR1 is MNHEY and CDR2 is SVGEGT. Here the CDR3 DNA reads TGTGCCAGCGTAGACAGGGAGGCCTCTGGGGCCAACGTCCTGACTTTC. This translates into CASVDREASGANVLTF.

This clonotype was counted only a few times. The rearrangement joins TRBV3-1 to TRBJ2-5, with no clear D. CDR3 size: 14 residues. Germline-derived CDR1 and CDR2 are LGHDT and YNNKEL (reference sequence). Trimming left V 9 bases short and J 1 base short, with 15 bases between. The CDR3 region is CASKGLGSQETQYF. In DNA, the CDR3 is TGTGCCAGTAAGGGTCTGGGCAGCCAAGAGACCCAGTACTTC.

The V and J genes are TRBV20-1 and TRBJ2-3; 8 nucleotides line up with TRBD2. From germline, CDR1 is DFQATT and CDR2 SNEGSKA (reference sequence). CDR3 length: 15 residues. The V gene end was trimmed by 1 base and the J gene end by 0 bases; junction bases not matched to a gene: 3. This chain's CDR3 is CSARVLAESTDTQYF. CDR3 DNA: TGCAGTGCTAGAGTACTAGCGGAAAGCACAGATACGCAGTATTTT.

The chain links TRBV20-1 to TRBJ2-3; D gene unclear. The CDR3 contains 12 residues. In germline, CDR1 is DFQATT, CDR2 SNEGSKA (reference sequence). V was pared by 5 bases and J by 4 bases, with 10 bases between. The CDR3, as DNA: TGCAGTGCTGTATTTGGGCCAGATACGCAGTATTTT. Amino acids: CSAVFGPDTQYF.

This clonotype has a handful of counts. In DNA, the CDR3 is TGTGCCAGCAGTCCTCCCGCAGGGCGATACCCCCCTTACGAGCAGTACTTC. This gives the protein CASSPPAGRYPPYEQYF. The chain recombines TRBV28 with TRBJ2-7; tentative D call: TRBD1 (5 bases). V was trimmed by 5 bases and J by 4 bases, leaving 24 bases between them. CDR1 and CDR2 from the germline V gene are MDHEN and SYDVKM. The CDR3 is 17 amino acids. Complete variable domain (other parts from reference TRBV28 and TRBJ2-7): DVKVTQSSRYLVKRTGEKVFLECVQDMDHENMFWYRQDPGLGLRLIYFSYDVKMKEKGDIPEGYSVSREKKERFSLILESASTNQTSMYLCASSPPAGRYPPYEQYFGPGTRLTVT.

This clonotype has ten or more counts. The chain is built from TRBV20-1 and TRBJ2-7, with 7 bases matching TRBD2. V lost 3 bases and J lost 1; bases outside the gene matches: 6. Germline CDR1 reads DFQATT; CDR2 reads SNEGSKA (reference sequence). The CDR3 extends over 14 amino acids. The DNA for the CDR3 is TGCAGTGCTAGCCGGCTAGCGGATTCCTACGAGCAGTACTTC. The encoded protein is CSASRLADSYEQYF.

Only one count was recorded for this clonotype. The J gene is TRBJ2-7, the V gene TRBV5-1; D may correspond to TRBD1 or TRBD2 (5 bases each). This CDR3 has 15 amino acids. CDR1 is SGHRS, CDR2 YFSETQ, per germline. Deletions cut 0 bases from V and 2 bases from J, with 12 bases between. The CDR3 sequence is CASSLGDPLPYEQYF. In DNA, the CDR3 is TGCGCCAGCAGCTTGGGGGACCCACTCCCCTACGAGCAGTACTTC.

This clonotype was counted between two and nine times. The rearrangement joins TRBV5-1 to TRBJ2-7; 9 bases line up with TRBD2. The CDR3 runs 14 residues. V trimming: 4 bases; J trimming: 5 bases; junction bases outside the gene matches: 7. The germline CDR1 and CDR2 sequences are SGHRS and YFSETQ. As DNA, the CDR3 is TGCGCCAGCAGCCCCCGGACTAGCGTCAACGAGCAGTACTTC. Its translation is CASSPRTSVNEQYF.

This clonotype was observed once. The V and J genes are TRBV5-6 and TRBJ2-1; D is unclear. V lost 1 base and J lost 1, with 6 bases in between. Germline loops: CDR1 SGHDT, CDR2 YYEEEE. There are 14 residues in the CDR3. The CDR3 region has the DNA TGTGCCAGCAGCTTGAGGCGGTCCTACAATGAGCAGTTCTTC. Its protein is CASSLRRSYNEQFF.

This clonotype appeared once. The V call is TRBV7-9, the J call TRBJ2-2, with 9 positions matching TRBD1. J lost 6 bases, V lost 5 bases, and 4 bases had no gene match. This CDR3 region has 14 residues. The germline V gene has CDR1 SEHNR and CDR2 FQNEAQ (reference sequence). The CDR3 spells CASSTRTGAGELFF. In nucleotides, the CDR3 is TGTGCCAGCAGCACTAGGACAGGGGCCGGGGAGCTGTTTTTT.